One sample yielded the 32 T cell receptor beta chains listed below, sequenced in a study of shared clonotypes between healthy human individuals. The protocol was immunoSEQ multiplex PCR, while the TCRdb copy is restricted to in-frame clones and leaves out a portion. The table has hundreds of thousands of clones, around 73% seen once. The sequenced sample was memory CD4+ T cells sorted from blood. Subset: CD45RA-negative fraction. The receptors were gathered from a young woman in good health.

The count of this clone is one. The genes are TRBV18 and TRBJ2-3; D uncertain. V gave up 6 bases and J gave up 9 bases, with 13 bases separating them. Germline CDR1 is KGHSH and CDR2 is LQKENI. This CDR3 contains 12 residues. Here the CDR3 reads CASSPSATTQYF. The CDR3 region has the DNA TGTGCCAGCTCTCCTTCAGCTACGACGCAGTATTTT.

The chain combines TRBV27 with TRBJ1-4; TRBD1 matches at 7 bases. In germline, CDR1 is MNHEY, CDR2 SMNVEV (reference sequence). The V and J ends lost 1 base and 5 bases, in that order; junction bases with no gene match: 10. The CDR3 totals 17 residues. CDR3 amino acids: CASSLYAPDRENEKLFF. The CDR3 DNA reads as TGTGCCAGCAGTTTATACGCCCCCGACAGGGAAAATGAAAAACTGTTTTTT. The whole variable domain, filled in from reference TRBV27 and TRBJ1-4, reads EAQVTQNPRYLITVTGKKLTVTCSQNMNHEYMSWYRQDPGLGLRQIYYSMNVEVTDKGDVPEGYKVSRKEKRNFPLILESPSPNQTSLYFCASSLYAPDRENEKLFFGSGTQLSVL.

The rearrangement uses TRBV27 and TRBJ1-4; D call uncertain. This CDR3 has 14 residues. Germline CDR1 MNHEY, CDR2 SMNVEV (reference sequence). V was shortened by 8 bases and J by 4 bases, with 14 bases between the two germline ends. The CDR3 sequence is CASGEYRVNEKLFF. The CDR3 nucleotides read TGTGCCAGCGGCGAATACCGGGTTAATGAAAAACTGTTTTTT.

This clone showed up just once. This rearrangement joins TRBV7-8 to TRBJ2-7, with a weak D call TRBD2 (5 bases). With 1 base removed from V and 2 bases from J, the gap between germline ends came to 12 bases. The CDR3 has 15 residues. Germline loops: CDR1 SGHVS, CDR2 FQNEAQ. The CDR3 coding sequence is TGTGCCAGCAGCTTAGAGAGGGTGCGCCCCTACGAGCAGTACTTC. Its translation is CASSLERVRPYEQYF.

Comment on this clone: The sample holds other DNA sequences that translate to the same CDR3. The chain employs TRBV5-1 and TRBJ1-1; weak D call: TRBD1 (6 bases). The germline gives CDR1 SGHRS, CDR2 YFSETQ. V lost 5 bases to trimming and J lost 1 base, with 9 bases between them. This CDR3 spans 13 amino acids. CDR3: CASSRGQNTEAFF. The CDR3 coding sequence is TGCGCCAGCAGTCGGGGACAGAACACTGAAGCTTTCTTT.

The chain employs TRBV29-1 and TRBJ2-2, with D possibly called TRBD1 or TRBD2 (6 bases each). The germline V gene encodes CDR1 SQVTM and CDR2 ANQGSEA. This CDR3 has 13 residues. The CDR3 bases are TGCAGTCCCTCTTCCGGGGGCTCCGGGGAGCTGTTTTTT. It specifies CSPSSGGSGELFF.

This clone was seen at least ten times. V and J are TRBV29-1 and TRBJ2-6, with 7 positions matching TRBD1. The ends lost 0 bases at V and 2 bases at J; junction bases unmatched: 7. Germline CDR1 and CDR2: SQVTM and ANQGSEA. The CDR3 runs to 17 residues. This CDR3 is CSVEDRDGTAGANVLTF. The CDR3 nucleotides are TGCAGCGTTGAAGATCGGGACGGGACAGCTGGGGCCAACGTCCTGACTTTC.

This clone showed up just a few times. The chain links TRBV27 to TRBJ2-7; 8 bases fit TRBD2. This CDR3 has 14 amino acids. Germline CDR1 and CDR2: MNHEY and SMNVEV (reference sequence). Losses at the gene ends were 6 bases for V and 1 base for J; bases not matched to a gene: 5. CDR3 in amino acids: CASRLRGGSYEQYF. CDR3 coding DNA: TGTGCCAGCAGGCTTCGGGGGGGGTCCTACGAGCAGTACTTC.

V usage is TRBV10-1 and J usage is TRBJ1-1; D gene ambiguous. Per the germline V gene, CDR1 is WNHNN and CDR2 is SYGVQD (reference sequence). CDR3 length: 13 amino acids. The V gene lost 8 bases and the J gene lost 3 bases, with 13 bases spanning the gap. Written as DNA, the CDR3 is TGCGCCAGCCGTAAGAACTTGGACACTGAAGCTTTCTTT. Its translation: CASRKNLDTEAFF.

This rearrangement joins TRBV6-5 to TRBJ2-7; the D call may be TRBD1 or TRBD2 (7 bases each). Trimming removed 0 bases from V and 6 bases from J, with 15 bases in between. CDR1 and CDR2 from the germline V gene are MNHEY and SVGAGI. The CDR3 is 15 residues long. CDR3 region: CASSYSAGGASEQYF. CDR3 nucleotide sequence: TGTGCCAGCAGTTACTCGGCAGGGGGGGCTTCCGAGCAGTACTTC.

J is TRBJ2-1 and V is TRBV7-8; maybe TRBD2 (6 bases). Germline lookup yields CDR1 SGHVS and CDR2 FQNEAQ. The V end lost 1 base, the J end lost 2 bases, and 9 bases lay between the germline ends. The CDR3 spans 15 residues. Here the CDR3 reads CASSLVGGTYNEQFF. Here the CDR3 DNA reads TGTGCCAGCAGCTTAGTCGGGGGAACCTACAATGAGCAGTTCTTC.

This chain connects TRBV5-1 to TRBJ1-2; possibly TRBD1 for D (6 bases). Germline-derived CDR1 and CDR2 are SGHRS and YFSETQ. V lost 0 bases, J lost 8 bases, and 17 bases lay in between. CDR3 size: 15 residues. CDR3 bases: TGCGCCAGCAGCTTGGCCCCACAGGGTGAGGTAGGCTACACCTTC. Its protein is CASSLAPQGEVGYTF.

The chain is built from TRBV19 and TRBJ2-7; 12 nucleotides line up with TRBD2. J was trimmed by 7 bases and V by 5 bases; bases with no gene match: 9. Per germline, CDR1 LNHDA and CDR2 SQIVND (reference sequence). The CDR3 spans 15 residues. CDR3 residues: CASSSEGLAGPEQYF. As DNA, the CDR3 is TGTGCCAGTAGTTCCGAGGGACTAGCGGGTCCTGAGCAGTACTTC.

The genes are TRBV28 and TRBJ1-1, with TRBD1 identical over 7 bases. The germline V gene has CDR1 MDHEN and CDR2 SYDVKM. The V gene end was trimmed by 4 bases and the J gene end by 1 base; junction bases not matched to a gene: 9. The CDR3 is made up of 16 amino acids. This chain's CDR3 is CASSSFTWTGNTEAFF. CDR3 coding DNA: TGTGCCAGCAGTTCCTTCACATGGACAGGGAACACTGAAGCTTTCTTT.

In DNA form, the CDR3 reads TGTGCCAGCCGGCGGGGGACGAACACTGAAGCTTTCTTT. The encoded protein is CASRRGTNTEAFF. This sequence joins TRBV7-9 and TRBJ1-1; possibly TRBD1 for D (5 bases). The germline V and J ends were trimmed by 8 bases and 1 base, with 11 bases remaining between them. CDR1 and CDR2 (germline): SEHNR, FQNEAQ (reference sequence). The CDR3 runs to 13 residues.

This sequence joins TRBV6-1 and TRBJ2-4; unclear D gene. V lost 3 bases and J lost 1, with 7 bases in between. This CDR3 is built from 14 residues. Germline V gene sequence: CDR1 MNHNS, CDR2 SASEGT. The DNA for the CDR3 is TGTGCCAGCAGTGATTCTAGGGCCAAAAACATTCAGTACTTC. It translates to CASSDSRAKNIQYF.

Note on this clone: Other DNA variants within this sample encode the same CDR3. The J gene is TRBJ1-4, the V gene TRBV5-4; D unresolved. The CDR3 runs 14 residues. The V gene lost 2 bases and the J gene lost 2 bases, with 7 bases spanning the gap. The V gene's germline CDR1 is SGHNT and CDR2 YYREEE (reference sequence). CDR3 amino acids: CASSLGGTNEKLFF. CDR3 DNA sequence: TGTGCCAGCAGCTTAGGTGGGACTAATGAAAAACTGTTTTTT.

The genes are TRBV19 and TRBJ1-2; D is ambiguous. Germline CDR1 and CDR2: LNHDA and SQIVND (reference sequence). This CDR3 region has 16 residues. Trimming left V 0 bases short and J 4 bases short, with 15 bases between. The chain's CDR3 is CASSIDLQSPTYGYTF. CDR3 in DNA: TGTGCCAGTAGTATAGATCTCCAGAGTCCAACCTATGGCTACACCTTC.

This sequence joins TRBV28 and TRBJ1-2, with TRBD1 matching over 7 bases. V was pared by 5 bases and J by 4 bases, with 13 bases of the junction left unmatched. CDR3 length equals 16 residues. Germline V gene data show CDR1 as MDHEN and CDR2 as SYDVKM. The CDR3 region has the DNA TGTGCCAGCAGTCCGAGTACCGGCAGGGGGGTCTATGGCTACACCTTC. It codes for CASSPSTGRGVYGYTF.

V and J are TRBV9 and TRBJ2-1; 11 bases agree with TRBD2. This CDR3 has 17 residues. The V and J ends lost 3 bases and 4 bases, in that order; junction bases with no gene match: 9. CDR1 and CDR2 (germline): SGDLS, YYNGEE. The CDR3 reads CASSDRTGTSGYNEQFF. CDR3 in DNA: TGTGCCAGCAGCGACCGGACCGGGACTAGCGGATACAATGAGCAGTTCTTC. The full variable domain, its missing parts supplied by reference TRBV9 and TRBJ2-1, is DSGVTQTPKHLITATGQRVTLRCSPRSGDLSVYWYQQSLDQGLQFLIQYYNGEERAKGNILERFSAQQFPDLHSELNLSSLELGDSALYFCASSDRTGTSGYNEQFFGPGTRLTVL.

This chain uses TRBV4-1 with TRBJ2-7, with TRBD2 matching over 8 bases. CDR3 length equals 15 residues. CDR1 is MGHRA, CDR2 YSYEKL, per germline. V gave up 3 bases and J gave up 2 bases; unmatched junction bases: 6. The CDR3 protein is CASSQPAGATYEQYF. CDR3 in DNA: TGCGCCAGCAGCCAGCCAGCGGGGGCGACCTACGAGCAGTACTTC.

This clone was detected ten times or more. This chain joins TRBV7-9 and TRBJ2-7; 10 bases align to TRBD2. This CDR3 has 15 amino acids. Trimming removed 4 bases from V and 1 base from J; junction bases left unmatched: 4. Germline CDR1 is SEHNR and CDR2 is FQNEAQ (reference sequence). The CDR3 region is CASSYLAGGSYEQYF. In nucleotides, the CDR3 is TGTGCCAGCAGCTACTTAGCGGGAGGATCCTACGAGCAGTACTTC. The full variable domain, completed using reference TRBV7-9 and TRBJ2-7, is DTGVSQNPRHKITKRGQNVTFRCDPISEHNRLYWYRQTLGQGPEFLTYFQNEAQLEKSRLLSDRFSAERPKGSFSTLEIQRTEQGDSAMYLCASSYLAGGSYEQYFGPGTRLTVT.

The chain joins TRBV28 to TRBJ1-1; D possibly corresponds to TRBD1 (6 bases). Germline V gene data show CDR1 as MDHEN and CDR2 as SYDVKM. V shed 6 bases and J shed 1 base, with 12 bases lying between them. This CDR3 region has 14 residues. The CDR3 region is CASSRRGANTEAFF. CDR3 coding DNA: TGTGCCAGCAGCCGCCGGGGGGCGAACACTGAAGCTTTCTTT. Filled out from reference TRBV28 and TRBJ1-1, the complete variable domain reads DVKVTQSSRYLVKRTGEKVFLECVQDMDHENMFWYRQDPGLGLRLIYFSYDVKMKEKGDIPEGYSVSREKKERFSLILESASTNQTSMYLCASSRRGANTEAFFGQGTRLTVV.

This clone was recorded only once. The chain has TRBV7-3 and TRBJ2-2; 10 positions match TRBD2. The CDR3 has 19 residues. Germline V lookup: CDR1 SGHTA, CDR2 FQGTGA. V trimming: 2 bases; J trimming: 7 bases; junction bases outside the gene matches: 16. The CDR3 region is CASSLRPAAPSGSRGELFF. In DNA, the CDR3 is TGTGCCAGCAGCTTACGACCCGCCGCTCCTAGCGGGAGCCGCGGGGAGCTGTTTTTT.

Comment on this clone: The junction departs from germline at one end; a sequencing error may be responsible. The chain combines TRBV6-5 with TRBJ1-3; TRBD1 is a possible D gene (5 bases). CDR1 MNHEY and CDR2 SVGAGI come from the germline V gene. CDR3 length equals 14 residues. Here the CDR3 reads CASRPTAPGNTIYF. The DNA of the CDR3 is TGTGCCAGCAGGCCGACAGCTCCTGGGAACACCATATATTTT.

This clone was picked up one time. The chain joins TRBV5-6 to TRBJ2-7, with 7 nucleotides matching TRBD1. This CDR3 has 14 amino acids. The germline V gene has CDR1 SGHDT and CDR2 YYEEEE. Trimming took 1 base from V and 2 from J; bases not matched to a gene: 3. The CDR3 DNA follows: TGTGCCAGCAGCTTGTGGGACAGAACCTACGAGCAGTACTTC. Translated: CASSLWDRTYEQYF.

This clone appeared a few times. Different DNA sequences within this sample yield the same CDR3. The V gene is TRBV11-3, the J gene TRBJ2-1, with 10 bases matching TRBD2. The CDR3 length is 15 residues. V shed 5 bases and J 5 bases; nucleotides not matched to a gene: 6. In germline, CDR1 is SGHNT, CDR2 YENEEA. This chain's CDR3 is CASSPGTSVNNEQFF. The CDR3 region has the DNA TGTGCCAGCAGCCCCGGGACTAGCGTTAACAATGAGCAGTTCTTC.

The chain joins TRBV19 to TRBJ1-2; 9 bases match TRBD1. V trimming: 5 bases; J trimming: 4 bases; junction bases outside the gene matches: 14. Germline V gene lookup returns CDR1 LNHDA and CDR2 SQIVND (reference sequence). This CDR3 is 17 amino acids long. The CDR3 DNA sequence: TGTGCCAGTAGTGGCGGGACAGGGAGAGGTCTGACCTATGGCTACACCTTC. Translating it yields CASSGGTGRGLTYGYTF.

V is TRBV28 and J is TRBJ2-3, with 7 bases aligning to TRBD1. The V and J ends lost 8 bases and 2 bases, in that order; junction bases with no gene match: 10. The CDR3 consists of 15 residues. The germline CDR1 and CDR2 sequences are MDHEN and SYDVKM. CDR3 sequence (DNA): TGTGCCAGCGCAACAGGGGCGGAGGCCACAGATACGCAGTATTTT. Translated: CASATGAEATDTQYF.

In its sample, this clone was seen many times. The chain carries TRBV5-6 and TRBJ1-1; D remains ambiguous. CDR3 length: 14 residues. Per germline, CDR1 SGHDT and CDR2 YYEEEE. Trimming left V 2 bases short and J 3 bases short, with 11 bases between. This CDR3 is CASSLTHVHTEAFF. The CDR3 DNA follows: TGTGCCAGCAGCTTAACTCATGTGCACACTGAAGCTTTCTTT.

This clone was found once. The CDR3 sequence: CASSEPLGHPMNTGELFF. DNA for the CDR3: TGTGCCAGCAGTGAACCGCTCGGACATCCAATGAACACCGGGGAGCTGTTTTTT. The rearrangement joins TRBV25-1 to TRBJ2-2, with TRBD1 as a possible D gene (5 bases). This CDR3 region has 18 residues. Germline loops: CDR1 MGHDK, CDR2 SYGVNS. Trimming shortened V by 2 bases and J by 1 base, and 17 bases separated the two germline ends.

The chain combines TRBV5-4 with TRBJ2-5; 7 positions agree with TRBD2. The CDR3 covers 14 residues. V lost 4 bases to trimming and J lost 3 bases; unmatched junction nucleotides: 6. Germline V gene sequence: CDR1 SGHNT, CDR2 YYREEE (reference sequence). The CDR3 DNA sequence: TGTGCCAGCAGCCGAGCCCTAGCGGAAGAGACCCAGTACTTC. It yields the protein CASSRALAEETQYF.